The present TCR beta chain was sequenced within a study of post-analysis software for immune sequencing data. Study information: Recorded disease courses covered relapsing-remitting, secondary progressive and progressive-relapsing multiple sclerosis. Some patients had no subtype annotation. Study-wide results and limits: The five TRBV segments detected at higher frequency in patients than in controls included TRBV5-6, TRBV5-1 and TRBV20-1. The normalized Chao1 diversity of multiple sclerosis patients was significantly lower than that of controls. Batch-matched samples strongly co-clustered by F measure.

This CDR3 region has 17 residues. The germline V gene encodes CDR1 MNHEY and CDR2 SVGAGI. V lost 0 bases, J lost 8 bases, and 10 bases stayed unmatched. This clonotype was counted only a few times. The antigen remains undetermined. Researchers reported that TCR beta cDNA libraries carried unique molecular identifiers. TCRdb re-called the PCR reads with MiXCR, one entry per CDR3 protein. This table holds 750,000 to 950,000 distinct CDR3 sequences, under 60% found once. V usage is TRBV6-5 and J usage is TRBJ1-6, with 7 bases matching TRBD1. Specimen: blood. The sequence was obtained from a girl between 10 and 17 years old with multiple sclerosis. The CDR3 region is CASSYSIQQGFDSPLHF. CDR3 sequence (DNA): TGTGCCAGCAGTTACTCGATACAACAGGGGTTTGATTCACCCCTCCACTTT.